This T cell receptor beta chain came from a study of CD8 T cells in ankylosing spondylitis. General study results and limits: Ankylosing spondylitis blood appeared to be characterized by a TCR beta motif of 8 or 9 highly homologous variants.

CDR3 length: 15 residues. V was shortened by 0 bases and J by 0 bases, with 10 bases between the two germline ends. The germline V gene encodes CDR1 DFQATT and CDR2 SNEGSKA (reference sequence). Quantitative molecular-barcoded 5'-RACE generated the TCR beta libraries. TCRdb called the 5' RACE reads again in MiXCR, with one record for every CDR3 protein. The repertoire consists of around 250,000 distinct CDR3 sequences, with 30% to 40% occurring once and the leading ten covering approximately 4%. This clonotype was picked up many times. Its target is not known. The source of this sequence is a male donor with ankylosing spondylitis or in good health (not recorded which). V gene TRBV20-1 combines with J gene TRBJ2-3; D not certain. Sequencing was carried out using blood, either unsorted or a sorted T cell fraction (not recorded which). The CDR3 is CSARDLRLSTDTQYF. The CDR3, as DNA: TGCAGTGCTAGAGACCTCAGGTTAAGCACAGATACGCAGTATTTT.